This section outlines one T cell receptor (beta chain) sequence together with its context. Its antigen is undetermined. A read error may produce the germline difference seen at one junction end. TCRbeta libraries were built with three rounds of nested PCR, modified from ARM-PCR. TCRdb re-analysed the multiplex PCR reads in MiXCR, keeping a single row per CDR3 protein. Of 65,000 to 95,000 distinct CDR3 sequences listed, around 65% are singletons. No cell sorting was done before RNA was extracted from the tissue. These data belong to a study of tumor and adjacent non-tumor tissue in lung cancer. Looking at the study overall: There were 11 to 13 adenocarcinoma, 2 squamous cell carcinoma and 1 small cell lung cancer cases.

The germline V gene encodes CDR1 SGHNT and CDR2 YYREEE (reference sequence). The CDR3 extends over 14 amino acids. Study-wide findings and caveats: Tumor TCR diversity, when higher, was linked to shorter survival. Top 100 clones took a larger repertoire share in normal lung.

The clonotype originates from a woman in her 70s with non-small cell lung cancer. This rearrangement joins TRBV5-4 to TRBJ1-2; 7 bases fit TRBD1. The specimen sequenced was lung tumor tissue. The DNA for the CDR3 is TGTGCCAGCAACATGACAGGGTGGGACTACGGCTACACCTTC. Translated, it gives CASNMTGWDYGYTF.